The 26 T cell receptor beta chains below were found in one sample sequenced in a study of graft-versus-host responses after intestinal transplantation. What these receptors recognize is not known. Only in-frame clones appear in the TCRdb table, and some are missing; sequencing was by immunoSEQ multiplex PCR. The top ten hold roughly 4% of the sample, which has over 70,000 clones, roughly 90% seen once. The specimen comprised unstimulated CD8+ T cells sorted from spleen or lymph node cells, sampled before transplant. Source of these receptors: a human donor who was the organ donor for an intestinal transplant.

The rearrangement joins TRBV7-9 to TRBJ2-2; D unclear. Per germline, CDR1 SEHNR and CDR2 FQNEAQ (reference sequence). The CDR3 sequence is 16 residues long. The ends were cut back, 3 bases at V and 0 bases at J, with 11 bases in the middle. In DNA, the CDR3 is TGTGCCAGCAGCTTTGAGGCCAGCGCGAACACCGGGGAGCTGTTTTTT. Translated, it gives CASSFEASANTGELFF. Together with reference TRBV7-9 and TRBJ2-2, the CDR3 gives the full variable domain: DTGVSQNPRHKITKRGQNVTFRCDPISEHNRLYWYRQTLGQGPEFLTYFQNEAQLEKSRLLSDRFSAERPKGSFSTLEIQRTEQGDSAMYLCASSFEASANTGELFFGEGSRLTVL.

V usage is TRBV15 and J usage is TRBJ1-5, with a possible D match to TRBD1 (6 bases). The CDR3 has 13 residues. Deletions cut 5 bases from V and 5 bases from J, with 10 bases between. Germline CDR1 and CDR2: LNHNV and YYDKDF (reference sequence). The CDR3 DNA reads TGTGCCACCAGCCTGGACAGAGATCAGCCCCAGCATTTT. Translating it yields CATSLDRDQPQHF.

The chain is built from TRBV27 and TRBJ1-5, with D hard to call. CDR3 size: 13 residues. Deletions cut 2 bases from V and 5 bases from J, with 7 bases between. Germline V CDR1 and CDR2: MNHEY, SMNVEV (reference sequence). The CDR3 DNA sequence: TGTGCCAGCAGTTTAGGGCAAGATCAGCCCCAGCATTTT. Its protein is CASSLGQDQPQHF.

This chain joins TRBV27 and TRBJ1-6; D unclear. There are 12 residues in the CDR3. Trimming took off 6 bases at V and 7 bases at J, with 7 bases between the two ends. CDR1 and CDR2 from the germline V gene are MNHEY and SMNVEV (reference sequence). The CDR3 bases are TGTGCCAGCAGCCCCAGAAATTCACCCCTCCACTTT. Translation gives CASSPRNSPLHF.

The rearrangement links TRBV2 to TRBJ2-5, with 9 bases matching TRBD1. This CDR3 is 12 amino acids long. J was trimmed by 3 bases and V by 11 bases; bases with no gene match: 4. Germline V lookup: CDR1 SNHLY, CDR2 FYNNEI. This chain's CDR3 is CARWTGEETQYF. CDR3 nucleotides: TGTGCCCGCTGGACAGGGGAAGAGACCCAGTACTTC.

CDR3 loop: CASSQQRDEQFF. CDR3 nucleotides: TGCGCCAGCAGCCAACAGAGGGATGAGCAGTTCTTC. This chain links TRBV5-1 with TRBJ2-1, with D possibly being TRBD2 (5 bases). This CDR3 is 12 amino acids long. V was clipped by 4 bases and J by 8 bases, with 10 bases between them. Germline V gene lookup returns CDR1 SGHRS and CDR2 YFSETQ.

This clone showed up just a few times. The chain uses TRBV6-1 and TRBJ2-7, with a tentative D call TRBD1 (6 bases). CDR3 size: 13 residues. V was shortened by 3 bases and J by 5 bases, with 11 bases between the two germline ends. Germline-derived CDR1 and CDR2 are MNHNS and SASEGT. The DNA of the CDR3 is TGTGCCAGCAGTGAGGGACAAACAAACGAGCAGTACGTC. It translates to CASSEGQTNEQYV.

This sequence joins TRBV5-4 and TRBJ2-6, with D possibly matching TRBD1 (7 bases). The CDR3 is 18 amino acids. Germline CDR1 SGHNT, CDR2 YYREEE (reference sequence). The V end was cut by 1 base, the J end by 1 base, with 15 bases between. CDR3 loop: CASSLLEGAYSGANVLTF. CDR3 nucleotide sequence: TGTGCCAGCAGCTTGTTGGAGGGGGCATATTCTGGGGCCAACGTCCTGACTTTC.

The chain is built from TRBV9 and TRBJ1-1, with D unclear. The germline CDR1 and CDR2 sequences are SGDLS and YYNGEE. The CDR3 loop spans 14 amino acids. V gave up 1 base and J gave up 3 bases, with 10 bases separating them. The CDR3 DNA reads TGTGCCAGCAGCGTAAATTGGGGAGACACTGAAGCTTTCTTT. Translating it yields CASSVNWGDTEAFF.

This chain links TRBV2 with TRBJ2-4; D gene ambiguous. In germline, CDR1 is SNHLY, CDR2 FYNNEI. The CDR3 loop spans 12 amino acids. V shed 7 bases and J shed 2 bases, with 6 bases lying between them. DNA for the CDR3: TGTGCCAGCACACAGACCAAAAACATTCAGTACTTC. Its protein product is CASTQTKNIQYF.

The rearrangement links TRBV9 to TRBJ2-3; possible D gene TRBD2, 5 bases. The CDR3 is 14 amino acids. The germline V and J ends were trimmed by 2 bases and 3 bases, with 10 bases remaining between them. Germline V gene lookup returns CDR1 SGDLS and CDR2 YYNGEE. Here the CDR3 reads CASSVAGWTDTQYF. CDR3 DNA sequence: TGTGCCAGCAGCGTTGCGGGTTGGACAGATACGCAGTATTTT.

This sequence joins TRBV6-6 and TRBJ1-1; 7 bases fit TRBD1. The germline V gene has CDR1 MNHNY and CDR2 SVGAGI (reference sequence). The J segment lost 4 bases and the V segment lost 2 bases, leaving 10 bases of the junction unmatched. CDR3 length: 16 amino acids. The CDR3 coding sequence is TGTGCCAGCAGTTACGGGAGTGCAGGGGGTGGCACTGAAGCTTTCTTT. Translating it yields CASSYGSAGGGTEAFF.

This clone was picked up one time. DNA for the CDR3: TGTGCCAGCAGCCAAGGGACTAGCGGGGGGGCCGATGAGCAGTTCTTC. Amino acids: CASSQGTSGGADEQFF. The V call is TRBV4-2, the J call TRBJ2-1, with 15 bases aligning to TRBD2. CDR3 length equals 16 residues. The trim removed 1 base at V and 8 bases at J, leaving 3 bases unmatched. Germline V CDR1 and CDR2: LGHNA, YNFKEQ.

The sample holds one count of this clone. Written as DNA, the CDR3 is TGTGCCAGCAGCTCTCAGACAGGGGGCACCGGGGAGCTGTTTTTT. It specifies CASSSQTGGTGELFF. This chain links TRBV7-9 with TRBJ2-2, with 9 bases fitting TRBD1. The germline V gene encodes CDR1 SEHNR and CDR2 FQNEAQ (reference sequence). V was pared by 4 bases and J by 4 bases, with 4 bases of the junction left unmatched. This CDR3 spans 15 amino acids.

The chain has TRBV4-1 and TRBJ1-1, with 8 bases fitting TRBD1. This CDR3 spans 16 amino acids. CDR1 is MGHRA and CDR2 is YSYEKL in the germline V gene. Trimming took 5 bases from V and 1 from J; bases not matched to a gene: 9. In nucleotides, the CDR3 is TGCGCCAGCAGCTCCGGACAGGGCGTAAGGAACACTGAAGCTTTCTTT. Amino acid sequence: CASSSGQGVRNTEAFF.

CDR3 DNA sequence: TGTGCCAGAAGCTTGGCCCCGGGACAGAGAGATAGCAATCAGCCCCAGCATTTT. Translated, it gives CARSLAPGQRDSNQPQHF. This chain links TRBV5-3 with TRBJ1-5; 7 bases agree with TRBD1. TRBV5-3 is noted as an ORF with a role that remains uncertain. Trimming removed 0 bases from V and 0 bases from J; junction bases left unmatched: 9. This CDR3 spans 18 amino acids.

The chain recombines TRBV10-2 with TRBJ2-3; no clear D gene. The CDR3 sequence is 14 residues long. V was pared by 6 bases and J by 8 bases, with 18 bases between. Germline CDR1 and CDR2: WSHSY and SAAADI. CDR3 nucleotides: TGCGCCAGCAGGCGCCGAGGCGAGATTTTTACGCAGTATTTT. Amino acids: CASRRRGEIFTQYF.

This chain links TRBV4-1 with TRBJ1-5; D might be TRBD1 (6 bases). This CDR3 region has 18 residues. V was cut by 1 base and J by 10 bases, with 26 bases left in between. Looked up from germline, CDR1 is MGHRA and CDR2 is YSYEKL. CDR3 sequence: CASSQARFRGREGTPQHF. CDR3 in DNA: TGCGCCAGCAGCCAAGCTAGATTTAGGGGGAGGGAAGGAACACCCCAGCATTTT.

In DNA, the CDR3 is TGTGCCACGGGACAGGGGATTAACTATGGCTACACCTTC. It yields the protein CATGQGINYGYTF. The genes are TRBV27 and TRBJ1-2; 10 bases map to TRBD1. V shed 10 bases and J 1 base; nucleotides not matched to a gene: 3. This CDR3 contains 13 residues. Germline V lookup: CDR1 MNHEY, CDR2 SMNVEV (reference sequence).

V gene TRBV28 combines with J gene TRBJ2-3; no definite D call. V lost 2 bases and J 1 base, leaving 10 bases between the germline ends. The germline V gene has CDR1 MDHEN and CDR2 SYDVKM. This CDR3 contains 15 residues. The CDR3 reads CASSLSNRGTDTQYF. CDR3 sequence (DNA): TGTGCCAGCAGTTTAAGTAATCGGGGCACAGATACGCAGTATTTT.

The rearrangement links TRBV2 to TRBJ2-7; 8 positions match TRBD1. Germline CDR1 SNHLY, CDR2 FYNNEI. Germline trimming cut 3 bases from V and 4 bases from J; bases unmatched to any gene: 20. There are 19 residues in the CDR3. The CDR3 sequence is CASSETSTLTGVGRYEQYV. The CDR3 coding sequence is TGTGCCAGCAGTGAGACTTCCACGTTGACAGGGGTAGGCCGATACGAGCAGTACGTC.

This CDR3 reads CASSLSVDEQFF. Written as DNA, the CDR3 is TGTGCCAGCAGCCTGAGCGTCGATGAGCAGTTCTTC. J is TRBJ2-1 and V is TRBV5-6; D remains ambiguous. This CDR3 is 12 amino acids long. Germline CDR1 and CDR2: SGHDT and YYEEEE. Deletions cut 4 bases from V and 8 bases from J, with 10 bases between. Combining the CDR3 with reference TRBV5-6 and TRBJ2-1 gives the whole variable domain DAGVTQSPTHLIKTRGQQVTLRCSPKSGHDTVSWYQQALGQGPQFIFQYYEEEERQRGNFPDRFSGHQFPNYSSELNVNALLLGDSALYLCASSLSVDEQFFGPGTRLTVL.

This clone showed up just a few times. DNA of the CDR3: TGTGCCAGCAGCTCCGGACTACAGGCCCAGGATGAAAAACTGTTTTTT. Translation gives CASSSGLQAQDEKLFF. The J gene is TRBJ1-4, the V gene TRBV7-9; possible D gene TRBD1, 5 bases. The germline V and J ends were trimmed by 4 bases and 6 bases, with 18 bases remaining between them. The CDR3 runs 16 residues. The germline V gene encodes CDR1 SEHNR and CDR2 FQNEAQ (reference sequence).

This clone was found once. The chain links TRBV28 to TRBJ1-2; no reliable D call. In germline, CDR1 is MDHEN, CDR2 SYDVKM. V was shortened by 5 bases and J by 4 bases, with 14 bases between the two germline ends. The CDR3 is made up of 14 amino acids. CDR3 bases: TGTGCCAGCAGTCGATCCGGGGAGATCTATGGCTACACCTTC. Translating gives CASSRSGEIYGYTF.

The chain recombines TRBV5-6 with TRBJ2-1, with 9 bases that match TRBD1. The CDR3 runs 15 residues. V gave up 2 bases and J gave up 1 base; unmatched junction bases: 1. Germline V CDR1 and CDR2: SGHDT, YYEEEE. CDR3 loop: CASSFGTGSYNEQFF. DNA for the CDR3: TGTGCCAGCAGCTTCGGGACAGGGTCCTACAATGAGCAGTTCTTC.

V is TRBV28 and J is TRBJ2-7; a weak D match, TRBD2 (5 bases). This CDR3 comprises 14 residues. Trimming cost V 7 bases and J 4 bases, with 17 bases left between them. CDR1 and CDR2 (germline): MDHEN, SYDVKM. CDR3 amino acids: CASNTRRGSYEQYV. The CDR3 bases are TGTGCCAGCAACACCCGACGGGGATCTTACGAGCAGTACGTC.